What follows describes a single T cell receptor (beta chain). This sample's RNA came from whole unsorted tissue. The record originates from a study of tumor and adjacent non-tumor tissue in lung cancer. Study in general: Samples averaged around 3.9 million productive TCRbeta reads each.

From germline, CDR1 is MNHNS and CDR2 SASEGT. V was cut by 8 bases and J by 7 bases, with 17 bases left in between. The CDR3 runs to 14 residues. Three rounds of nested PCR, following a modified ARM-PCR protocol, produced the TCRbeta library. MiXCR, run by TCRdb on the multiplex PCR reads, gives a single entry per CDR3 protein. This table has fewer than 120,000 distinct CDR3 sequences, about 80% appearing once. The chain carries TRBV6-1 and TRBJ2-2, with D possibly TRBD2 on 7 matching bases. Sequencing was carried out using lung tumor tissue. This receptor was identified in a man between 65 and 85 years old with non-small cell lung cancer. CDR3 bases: TGTGCCAGCTGGAGTGGGGGGGCCTTCGGGGAGCTGTTTTTT. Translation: CASWSGGAFGELFF.